These 10 T cell receptor beta chains originate from one sample sequenced in a study of cytomegalovirus exposure and HLA in healthy donors. PCR employed 60 Vbeta and 13 Jbeta primers. The protocol was immunoSEQ multiplex PCR, while the TCRdb copy is restricted to in-frame clones and leaves out a portion. The data contain about 110,000 clones, approximately 86% of them seen just once; the ten biggest clones take up less than 2%. Material for sequencing was PBMCs. The receptors were sampled from a man in his forties in good health and CMV-seronegative.

This chain joins TRBV5-4 and TRBJ2-7; 10 bases are a match to TRBD1. V trimming: 4 bases; J trimming: 0 bases; junction bases outside the gene matches: 7. The germline CDR1 and CDR2 sequences are SGHNT and YYREEE (reference sequence). The CDR3 is made up of 16 amino acids. CDR3 sequence: CASSSARTGGSYEQYF. CDR3 in DNA: TGTGCCAGCAGCAGCGCCCGGACAGGGGGCTCCTACGAGCAGTACTTC.

In DNA form, the CDR3 reads TGTGCCAGCAGTTACTCACGGGGGGCCTTGAACACTGAAGCTTTCTTT. It codes for CASSYSRGALNTEAFF. V gene TRBV6-5 combines with J gene TRBJ1-1, with a tentative D call TRBD1 (6 bases). The CDR3 extends over 16 amino acids. Germline CDR1 reads MNHEY; CDR2 reads SVGAGI. V dropped 0 bases and J dropped 0 bases, with 11 bases sitting between them.

The chain links TRBV6-1 to TRBJ2-5; no firm D call. V was pared by 3 bases and J by 9 bases, with 14 bases between. CDR1 is MNHNS and CDR2 is SASEGT in the germline V gene. The CDR3 extends over 13 amino acids. The DNA of the CDR3 is TGTGCCAGCAGTGACAGTCCCTCTTTGGCCCAGTACTTC. It yields the protein CASSDSPSLAQYF.

This clone appeared a single time. The chain uses TRBV19 and TRBJ1-1; D is uncertain. Trimming took off 6 bases at V and 0 bases at J, with 8 bases between the two ends. In germline, CDR1 is LNHDA, CDR2 SQIVND (reference sequence). The CDR3 spans 13 residues. The CDR3 sequence: CASSPVLNTEAFF. The CDR3 DNA follows: TGTGCCAGTAGCCCCGTCCTGAACACTGAAGCTTTCTTT. Supplemented by reference TRBV19 and TRBJ1-1, the full variable domain reads DGGITQSPKYLFRKEGQNVTLSCEQNLNHDAMYWYRQDPGQGLRLIYYSQIVNDFQKGDIAEGYSVSREKKESFPLTVTSAQKNPTAFYLCASSPVLNTEAFFGQGTRLTVV.

This clone was detected only once. The rearrangement uses TRBV28 and TRBJ1-5; D is uncertain. V lost 3 bases, J lost 6 bases, and 9 bases lay in between. This CDR3 is 13 amino acids long. Germline CDR1 and CDR2: MDHEN and SYDVKM. The CDR3: CASSFAEGQPQHF. The CDR3 DNA reads TGTGCCAGCAGTTTTGCGGAAGGTCAGCCCCAGCATTTT.

The chain is built from TRBV6-6 and TRBJ1-5, with 8 nucleotides matching TRBD1. The CDR3 has 14 amino acids. Per the germline V gene, CDR1 is MNHNY and CDR2 is SVGAGI (reference sequence). Trimming at V came to 1 base and at J to 8 bases, leaving 4 bases not matched to a gene. Here the CDR3 DNA reads TGTGCCAGCAGTTACTGGGACAGGCAAGAGCCCCAGCATTTT. As protein: CASSYWDRQEPQHF.

V gene TRBV6-6 combines with J gene TRBJ2-5; TRBD2 might be the D (7 bases). Germline lookup yields CDR1 MNHNY and CDR2 SVGAGI (reference sequence). CDR3 length: 14 amino acids. With 5 bases removed from V and 4 bases from J, the gap between germline ends came to 14 bases. The CDR3: CASSLGGRGETQYF. In DNA, the CDR3 is TGTGCCAGCAGTCTCGGGGGGCGGGGAGAGACCCAGTACTTC.

The sample holds a few counts of this clone. This chain connects TRBV6-6 to TRBJ1-1, with TRBD1 matching over 7 bases. J was trimmed by 2 bases and V by 7 bases; bases with no gene match: 13. Looked up from germline, CDR1 is MNHNY and CDR2 is SVGAGI (reference sequence). The CDR3 extends over 16 amino acids. DNA for the CDR3: TGTGCCAGCACCCGTTCTCCAGGGACAGCTAACACTGAAGCTTTCTTT. Protein sequence: CASTRSPGTANTEAFF.

J is TRBJ2-3 and V is TRBV7-3, with 9 positions matching TRBD2. Germline CDR1 SGHTA, CDR2 FQGTGA. V lost 1 base and J lost 6; bases outside the gene matches: 5. This CDR3 is 15 amino acids long. The CDR3 DNA is TGTGCCAGCAGCTTAATAGCGGGGGTGACGGATACGCAGTATTTT. It is translated as CASSLIAGVTDTQYF.

The chain uses TRBV5-6 and TRBJ1-2; TRBD1 agrees at 8 bases. The CDR3 sequence is 15 residues long. CDR1 and CDR2 from the germline V gene are SGHDT and YYEEEE. Trimming removed 4 bases from V and 4 bases from J; junction bases left unmatched: 9. CDR3 nucleotides: TGTGCCAGCAGCGACCCTTCGGACAGGGCCTATGGCTACACCTTC. This gives the protein CASSDPSDRAYGYTF.